This T cell receptor (beta chain) was profiled in a study of beta chain features in type 1 diabetes. Study-level findings and limits: Moderately but significantly shorter TCRB CDR3s were found in Type 1 diabetes patients in all four CD4+ subsets. It was among patients, rather than healthy donors, that naive, central memory and Treg TCRB repertoires appeared more similar.

Reverse transcribing all isolated RNA meant expressed TCRB transcripts were sequenced. Sequenced by immunoSEQ multiplex PCR; TCRdb stores in-frame clones only, minus some. The sample has some 350,000 clones; 8.5% to 10% are singletons. The germline V gene encodes CDR1 SGDLS and CDR2 YYNGEE. The CDR3 runs to 15 residues. With 0 bases removed from V and 0 bases from J, the gap between germline ends came to 10 bases. With regard to this clone: What it binds is not known.

The chain links TRBV9 to TRBJ2-7; D not resolved. This TCR was sampled from a man aged 25-40 years with type 1 diabetes. The sample was central memory CD4+ T cells from blood. CDR3 loop: CASSVGPSPSYEQYF. DNA for the CDR3: TGTGCCAGCAGCGTAGGTCCTAGTCCCTCCTACGAGCAGTACTTC.